These 20 T cell receptor beta chains were all obtained from the same sample, sequenced in a study of T cells in Graves' hyperthyroidism and ophthalmopathy. The source material, RNA transcripts, was used to amplify TCR beta CDR3 regions. RT-PCR in the first round (using the HTBI primer set) targeted the TCR CDR3. TCRdb redid the calling of the multiplex PCR reads with MiXCR, one entry per CDR3 protein. The sample has about 420,000 distinct CDR3 sequences; roughly an eighth are singletons. Sequenced sample: blood. These receptors were collected from a woman aged 18 to 35 with Graves' hyperthyroidism.

This clonotype was observed a few times. The rearrangement joins TRBV19 to TRBJ1-3; 7 nucleotides align to TRBD1. After removal of 7 bases from V and 0 bases from J, the junction contained 15 bases not matched to a gene. The CDR3 consists of 18 residues. CDR1 is LNHDA, CDR2 SQIVND, per germline (reference sequence). CDR3 coding DNA: TGTGCCAGTACCCCGACAGGGACCGACCCCCTCTCTGGAAACACCATATATTTT. Encoded protein: CASTPTGTDPLSGNTIYF.

The chain uses TRBV27 and TRBJ1-6, with D hard to call. Trimming cost V 6 bases and J 0 bases, with 3 bases left between them. The CDR3 spans 13 residues. Germline V gene sequence: CDR1 MNHEY, CDR2 SMNVEV (reference sequence). The CDR3 bases are TGTGCCAGCAGGAGCTCCTATAATTCACCCCTCCACTTT. This sequence encodes CASRSSYNSPLHF.

This clonotype was observed at least ten times. The chain joins TRBV7-9 to TRBJ2-1; 9 bases line up with TRBD2. Germline trimming cut 6 bases from V and 0 bases from J; bases unmatched to any gene: 6. CDR3 length equals 16 residues. The V gene's germline CDR1 is SEHNR and CDR2 FQNEAQ (reference sequence). The chain's CDR3 is CASRRSSGASYNEQFF. In DNA form, the CDR3 reads TGTGCCAGCAGACGCTCTAGCGGGGCCTCCTACAATGAGCAGTTCTTC.

The table lists this clonotype with many counts. The rearrangement joins TRBV10-3 to TRBJ2-1; 8 bases are shared with TRBD2. CDR3 length: 16 amino acids. Germline CDR1 and CDR2: ENHRY and SYGVKD. J gave up 6 bases and V 0 bases, and 7 bases lay outside the gene matches. The chain's CDR3 is CAISESGGRSGNEQFF. CDR3 coding DNA: TGTGCCATCAGTGAGTCGGGCGGGAGGAGTGGCAATGAGCAGTTCTTC.

The chain carries TRBV19 and TRBJ2-1; no definite D call. Trimming stripped 3 bases from V and 1 base from J, with 13 bases between. The CDR3 totals 16 residues. Germline CDR1 LNHDA, CDR2 SQIVND (reference sequence). CDR3 protein: CASSIYPPDSYNEQFF. CDR3 bases: TGTGCCAGTAGTATTTATCCACCGGATTCCTACAATGAGCAGTTCTTC.

This clonotype was seen many times. The V gene is TRBV2, the J gene TRBJ1-5; D remains ambiguous. This CDR3 region has 14 residues. Germline CDR1 and CDR2: SNHLY and FYNNEI. Trimming cost V 3 bases and J 9 bases, with 15 bases left between them. The CDR3 loop reads CASSDQQSVRPQHF. CDR3 coding DNA: TGTGCCAGCAGTGACCAGCAGAGCGTCCGGCCCCAGCATTTT.

On this clonotype: A read error may explain this, as a much larger clone is one base away. The rearrangement joins TRBV20-1 to TRBJ1-2, with 8 bases lining up with TRBD1. CDR1 DFQATT and CDR2 SNEGSKA come from the germline V gene (reference sequence). CDR3 size: 13 residues. Trimming at V came to 6 bases and at J to 3 bases, leaving 6 bases not matched to a gene. The CDR3 DNA reads TGCAGTGCCCAGGACAGGGTGGACTATGGCTACACCTTC. This encodes CSAQDRVDYGYTF.

In the case of this clonotype: A much larger clone lies a single base off, so this may be a read error. The CDR3 protein is CASSGTTSENSYEQFF. CDR3 DNA: TGTGCCAGCAGCGGAACGACTAGCGAAAACTCCTACGAGCAGTTCTTC. This rearrangement joins TRBV13 to TRBJ2-7; 8 nucleotides line up with TRBD2. The DNA end favors TRBJ2-1, so the J call may be wrong. The CDR3 is 16 residues long. Germline CDR1 reads PRHDT; CDR2 reads FYEKMQ (reference sequence).

This clonotype was found many times. The chain recombines TRBV27 with TRBJ2-2, with 8 bases fitting TRBD1. J lost 1 base, V lost 5 bases, and 3 bases had no gene match. The CDR3 length is 15 residues. In germline, CDR1 is MNHEY, CDR2 SMNVEV (reference sequence). CDR3 DNA: TGTGCCAGCAGTGCGACAGGGGAGAACACCGGGGAGCTGTTTTTT. Its translation: CASSATGENTGELFF.

This clonotype has ten or more counts. The V gene is TRBV18, the J gene TRBJ1-1; weak D call: TRBD1 (6 bases). This CDR3 comprises 16 residues. Germline CDR1 and CDR2: KGHSH and LQKENI. The V gene lost 0 bases and the J gene lost 8 bases, with 19 bases spanning the gap. CDR3 in DNA: TGTGCCAGCTCACCACCGAATAGGCCAGGGGATGTGGAAGCTTTCTTT. Its translation is CASSPPNRPGDVEAFF.

As regards this clonotype: An end of the junction differs from the germline gene, which may be a read error. The chain couples TRBV3-1 to TRBJ2-1; D might be TRBD2 (6 bases). Germline V gene sequence: CDR1 LGHDT, CDR2 YNNKEL (reference sequence). The CDR3 runs 19 residues. The CDR3 DNA follows: TGTGCCAGCAGCCAAGTGTCGCCGGGAGTATATAAGTCCTACAATAAGCAGTTCTTC. This codes for CASSQVSPGVYKSYNKQFF.

The gene calls are TRBV5-1 and TRBJ2-7; 7 bases match TRBD2. The ends lost 4 bases at V and 2 bases at J; junction bases unmatched: 6. CDR1 is SGHRS and CDR2 is YFSETQ in the germline V gene. The CDR3 is 14 amino acids. The CDR3 reads CASSPVAGPYEQYF. The CDR3 bases are TGCGCCAGCAGCCCGGTAGCGGGCCCCTACGAGCAGTACTTC.

This clonotype showed up many times. The rearrangement links TRBV30 to TRBJ1-1; 7 positions agree with TRBD1. V shed 2 bases, J shed 8 bases, and the junction held 8 bases outside the gene matches. The CDR3 is 13 amino acids. CDR1 GTSNPN and CDR2 SVGIG come from the germline V gene (reference sequence). DNA for the CDR3: TGTGCCTGGAGTTCTAAGGGGGCGAGGGAAGCTTTCTTT. Its protein product is CAWSSKGAREAFF.

This clonotype was seen ten or more times. The rearrangement uses TRBV5-1 and TRBJ1-1, with 8 bases lining up with TRBD1. This CDR3 region has 16 residues. CDR1 is SGHRS, CDR2 YFSETQ, per germline. Trimming removed 7 bases from V and 3 bases from J; junction bases left unmatched: 14. The CDR3 coding sequence is TGCGCCAGCGGGCAGGGGGCTGGGACGGTTTACACTGAAGCTTTCTTT. Encoded protein: CASGQGAGTVYTEAFF.

This clonotype was seen at least ten times. The chain is built from TRBV11-2 and TRBJ2-7, with TRBD2 identical over 13 bases. Germline trimming cut 7 bases from V and 3 bases from J; bases unmatched to any gene: 3. Per germline, CDR1 SGHAT and CDR2 FQNNGV. This CDR3 has 14 amino acids. The CDR3 DNA sequence: TGTGCCAGCACCTGGACTAGCGGGAGCTACGAGCAGTACTTC. It encodes CASTWTSGSYEQYF.

This clonotype was recorded a few times. V gene TRBV7-8 combines with J gene TRBJ1-2, with D hard to call. The V gene's germline CDR1 is SGHVS and CDR2 FQNEAQ. The CDR3 covers 15 residues. V lost 1 base and J lost 0, with 9 bases in between. As DNA, the CDR3 is TGTGCCAGCAGCTTAGTGGCCAACTCTAACTATGGCTACACCTTC. Its protein product is CASSLVANSNYGYTF.

This clonotype was detected a few times. This chain connects TRBV14 to TRBJ2-1; 11 positions match TRBD2. J was trimmed by 7 bases and V by 5 bases; bases with no gene match: 4. The CDR3 runs 14 residues. The germline CDR1 and CDR2 sequences are SGHDN and FVKESK. In DNA, the CDR3 is TGTGCCAGCAGCGTAAGACTAGCGGGAAATGAGCAGTTCTTC. Translating gives CASSVRLAGNEQFF.

The sample holds many counts of this clonotype. The chain is built from TRBV12-5 and TRBJ1-1, with D hard to call. The germline V and J ends were trimmed by 7 bases and 2 bases, with 11 bases remaining between them. The CDR3 is 13 amino acids. From germline, CDR1 is LGHNT and CDR2 FRNRAP. CDR3 in DNA: TGTGCTAGTGCTCCCGGAGTTAACACTGAAGCTTTCTTT. This encodes CASAPGVNTEAFF.

This clonotype occurred a few times. This chain joins TRBV6-1 and TRBJ2-2; 9 bases map to TRBD1. The CDR3 is made up of 14 amino acids. The J segment lost 5 bases and the V segment lost 6 bases, leaving 4 bases of the junction unmatched. Germline lookup yields CDR1 MNHNS and CDR2 SASEGT. CDR3 region: CASRRTGETGELFF. CDR3 in DNA: TGTGCCAGCAGGAGGACAGGGGAGACCGGGGAGCTGTTTTTT.

This clonotype was found many times. The chain recombines TRBV11-1 with TRBJ2-3; tentative D call: TRBD2 (6 bases). The CDR3 has 13 residues. Germline V gene data show CDR1 as SGHAT and CDR2 as FQDESV (reference sequence). With 5 bases removed from V and 5 bases from J, the gap between germline ends came to 11 bases. CDR3 protein: CASSVSGVDTQYF. CDR3 bases: TGTGCCAGCAGCGTCTCGGGGGTAGATACGCAGTATTTT.